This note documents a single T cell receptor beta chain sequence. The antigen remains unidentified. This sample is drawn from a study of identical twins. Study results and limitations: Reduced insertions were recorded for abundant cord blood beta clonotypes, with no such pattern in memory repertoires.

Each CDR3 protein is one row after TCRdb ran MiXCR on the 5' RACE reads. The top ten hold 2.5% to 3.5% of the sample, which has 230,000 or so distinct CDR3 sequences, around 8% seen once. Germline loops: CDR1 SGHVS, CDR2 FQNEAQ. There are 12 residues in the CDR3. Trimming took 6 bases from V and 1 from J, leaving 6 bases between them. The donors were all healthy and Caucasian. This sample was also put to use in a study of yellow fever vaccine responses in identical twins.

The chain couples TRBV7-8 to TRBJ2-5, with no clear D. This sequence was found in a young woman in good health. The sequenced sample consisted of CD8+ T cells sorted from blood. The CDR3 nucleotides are TGTGCCAGCAGTTCACTCCAAGAGACCCAGTACTTC. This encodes CASSSLQETQYF.